The 26 T cell receptor beta chains given below trace back to one sample, sequenced in a study of T cells after yellow fever vaccination. TCRdb recomputed calls from the 5' RACE reads with MiXCR, one row per CDR3 protein. Among about 320,000 distinct CDR3 sequences listed, around 4.3% were seen once. This material consisted of PBMCs, taken 15 days after the yellow fever booster vaccination. These receptors originate from a man between 18 and 29 years old who received the YFV17D yellow fever vaccine.

The chain joins TRBV9 to TRBJ1-5; no definite D call. V lost 4 bases and J lost 2, with 16 bases in between. CDR1 is SGDLS, CDR2 YYNGEE, per germline. The CDR3 has 16 amino acids. CDR3 bases: TGTGCCAGCAGCCCGGGAGGTGCCGTCGGCAATCAGCCCCAGCATTTT. It yields the protein CASSPGGAVGNQPQHF. Full variable domain (remainder filled in from reference TRBV9 and TRBJ1-5): DSGVTQTPKHLITATGQRVTLRCSPRSGDLSVYWYQQSLDQGLQFLIQYYNGEERAKGNILERFSAQQFPDLHSELNLSSLELGDSALYFCASSPGGAVGNQPQHFGDGTRLSIL.

This clonotype has at least ten counts. The chain combines TRBV24-1 with TRBJ2-1; TRBD2 is a possible D gene (7 bases). Germline CDR1 reads KGHDR; CDR2 reads SFDVKD. The V end lost 0 bases, the J end lost 8 bases, and 13 bases lay between the germline ends. The CDR3 runs 15 residues. CDR3 DNA: TGTGCCACCAGTGATTTGGGCTGGGGGGGCGATGAGCAGTTCTTC. It codes for CATSDLGWGGDEQFF.

The chain recombines TRBV12-3 or TRBV12-4 with TRBJ1-2, with D perhaps matching TRBD1 (6 bases). V lost 4 bases to trimming and J lost 4 bases, with 16 bases between them. The length of the CDR3 is 15 residues. DNA for the CDR3: TGTGCCAGCAGTTCCTCAGGGGTGGGAGCCTATGGCTACACCTTC. Translating it yields CASSSSGVGAYGYTF.

The chain employs TRBV11-3 and TRBJ2-3; D unclear. This CDR3 is built from 14 residues. Germline CDR1 and CDR2: SGHNT and YENEEA. Trimming cost V 2 bases and J 4 bases, with 10 bases left between them. The CDR3 loop is CASSLYSPSDTQYF. The CDR3 region has the DNA TGTGCCAGCAGCTTATATTCCCCTTCAGATACGCAGTATTTT.

This clonotype was observed many times. The chain carries TRBV27 and TRBJ2-1, with a possible D match to TRBD1 (6 bases). The CDR3 runs 14 residues. Germline V gives CDR1 MNHEY, CDR2 SMNVEV (reference sequence). Trimming removed 5 bases from V and 3 bases from J, with 11 bases in between. CDR3 DNA sequence: TGTGCCAGCAGTCCCCAGGGGTACTACAATGAGCAGTTCTTC. It codes for CASSPQGYYNEQFF.

The chain uses TRBV9 and TRBJ1-2; no definite D call. The CDR3 has 13 residues. V shed 0 bases and J shed 2 bases, with 5 bases lying between them. Germline V gene data show CDR1 as SGDLS and CDR2 as YYNGEE. CDR3 protein: CASSVEPNYGYTF. In DNA, the CDR3 is TGTGCCAGCAGCGTAGAGCCCAACTATGGCTACACCTTC.

This clonotype was detected many times. The J gene is TRBJ2-2, the V gene TRBV7-9, with a possible D match to TRBD2 (5 bases). With 5 bases removed from V and 6 bases from J, the gap between germline ends came to 13 bases. The CDR3 loop spans 14 amino acids. In germline, CDR1 is SEHNR, CDR2 FQNEAQ (reference sequence). The CDR3 nucleotides read TGTGCCAGCAGCCAGGTCGGGATGGCCGGGGAGCTGTTTTTT. It is translated as CASSQVGMAGELFF. The whole variable domain, filled in from reference TRBV7-9 and TRBJ2-2, reads DTGVSQNPRHKITKRGQNVTFRCDPISEHNRLYWYRQTLGQGPEFLTYFQNEAQLEKSRLLSDRFSAERPKGSFSTLEIQRTEQGDSAMYLCASSQVGMAGELFFGEGSRLTVL.

This clonotype has at least ten counts. The CDR3 DNA reads as TGTGCCAGCAGCTTGCTGAACACTGAAGCTTTCTTT. It yields the protein CASSLLNTEAFF. V usage is TRBV7-9 and J usage is TRBJ1-1; D is unresolved. The CDR3 covers 12 residues. Germline V lookup: CDR1 SEHNR, CDR2 FQNEAQ (reference sequence). V was clipped by 3 bases and J by 0 bases, with 2 bases between them.

This clonotype was observed many times. The gene calls are TRBV5-1 and TRBJ2-2; 9 positions agree with TRBD1. V shed 5 bases and J 3 bases; nucleotides not matched to a gene: 11. The germline V gene has CDR1 SGHRS and CDR2 YFSETQ. The CDR3 has 17 residues. As DNA, the CDR3 is TGCGCCAGCAGGTACAGGGGGCCCACTACCTACACCGGGGAGCTGTTTTTT. This sequence encodes CASRYRGPTTYTGELFF. Using reference TRBV5-1 and TRBJ2-2 for the parts outside the CDR3, the full variable domain is KAGVTQTPRYLIKTRGQQVTLSCSPISGHRSVSWYQQTPGQGLQFLFEYFSETQRNKGNFPGRFSGRQFSNSRSEMNVSTLELGDSALYLCASRYRGPTTYTGELFFGEGSRLTVL.

The V and J genes are TRBV5-1 and TRBJ2-1, with 8 bases lining up with TRBD1. Trimming removed 7 bases from V and 7 bases from J; junction bases left unmatched: 10. CDR1 is SGHRS and CDR2 is YFSETQ in the germline V gene. The CDR3 runs 14 residues. The CDR3 is CASSAGTGLNEQFF. Written as DNA, the CDR3 is TGCGCCAGCTCGGCCGGGACAGGTCTTAATGAGCAGTTCTTC.

The chain carries TRBV5-1 and TRBJ2-3; the D is unclear. CDR1 is SGHRS and CDR2 is YFSETQ in the germline V gene. The CDR3 runs 13 residues. The V end was cut by 0 bases, the J end by 4 bases, with 6 bases between. The CDR3 nucleotides read TGCGCCAGCAGCTTGGATGTGTCAGATACGCAGTATTTT. Translation: CASSLDVSDTQYF.

This clonotype was seen many times. The chain has TRBV11-1 and TRBJ1-6; no reliable D call. Germline CDR1 SGHAT, CDR2 FQDESV (reference sequence). V dropped 5 bases and J dropped 9 bases, with 11 bases sitting between them. This CDR3 is built from 13 residues. The CDR3 DNA is TGTGCCAGCAGCCCCGAAGCGAGTTCACCCCTCCACTTT. Its translation: CASSPEASSPLHF.

This clonotype was detected ten times or more. The J gene is TRBJ2-2, the V gene TRBV7-2; possibly TRBD1 or TRBD2 for D (7 bases each). The CDR3 sequence is 15 residues long. Trimming took 8 bases from V and 4 from J, leaving 17 bases between them. The V gene's germline CDR1 is SGHTA and CDR2 FQGNSA. The CDR3 loop reads CASHPQGGGTGELFF. DNA of the CDR3: TGTGCCAGCCACCCCCAGGGGGGGGGCACCGGGGAGCTGTTTTTT.

The rearrangement joins TRBV12-3 or TRBV12-4 to TRBJ2-5, with 12 bases aligning to TRBD1. The CDR3 has 15 amino acids. Trimming cost V 6 bases and J 7 bases; bases outside gene matches: 9. DNA for the CDR3: TGTGCCAGCAGGACCGGGACAGGGGGCGCCGGGACCCAGTACTTC. Protein product: CASRTGTGGAGTQYF.

There are many counts of this clonotype. The V and J genes are TRBV7-7 and TRBJ2-2, with TRBD2 matching 14 bases. Germline V CDR1 and CDR2: SSHAT, FNYEAQ (reference sequence). J gave up 5 bases and V 5 bases, and 7 bases lay outside the gene matches. CDR3 size: 17 residues. The DNA of the CDR3 is TGTGCCAGCAGCGTCGGGACTAGCGGGGGTAATACCGGGGAGCTGTTTTTT. Translated, it gives CASSVGTSGGNTGELFF.

This clonotype has only a few counts. The chain carries TRBV4-3 and TRBJ1-1; a weak D match, TRBD1 (5 bases). Trimming removed 1 base from V and 7 bases from J, with 13 bases in between. CDR3 size: 14 residues. Germline CDR1 LGHNA, CDR2 YSLEER. The DNA of the CDR3 is TGCGCCAGCAGCCAAGGTCGTTTCGGGGGTGAAGCTTTCTTT. Protein product: CASSQGRFGGEAFF.

V and J are TRBV6-5 and TRBJ1-1; weak D call: TRBD1 (5 bases). Between the trimmed V and J ends, which lost 0 bases and 6 bases, there was a span of 8 bases. Germline CDR1 and CDR2: MNHEY and SVGAGI. The length of the CDR3 is 13 residues. This CDR3 is CASSYSGGPEAFF. The CDR3 DNA sequence: TGTGCCAGCAGTTACTCGGGGGGACCTGAAGCTTTCTTT.

The table lists this clonotype with many counts. The chain uses TRBV20-1 and TRBJ2-1; D may be TRBD1 (6 bases). Trimming took off 6 bases at V and 3 bases at J, with 15 bases between the two ends. The CDR3 is 14 amino acids. Germline CDR1 DFQATT, CDR2 SNEGSKA (reference sequence). The DNA of the CDR3 is TGCAGTGCCTCGGATACAGGGTTCTACAATGAGCAGTTCTTC. It yields the protein CSASDTGFYNEQFF.

This clonotype was seen repeatedly, ten times or more. The chain recombines TRBV27 with TRBJ1-1; no clear D gene. Germline V gene data show CDR1 as MNHEY and CDR2 as SMNVEV (reference sequence). V was cut by 6 bases and J by 2 bases, with 10 bases left in between. This CDR3 has 13 amino acids. The DNA of the CDR3 is TGTGCCAGCAGCTGGGGAGTTAACACTGAAGCTTTCTTT. Its translation is CASSWGVNTEAFF.

The chain couples TRBV5-1 to TRBJ2-2; TRBD2 matches 8 bases. J lost 1 base, V lost 0 bases, and 2 bases had no gene match. Germline loops: CDR1 SGHRS, CDR2 YFSETQ. This CDR3 is 16 amino acids long. CDR3 residues: CASSLGLARNTGELFF. As DNA, the CDR3 is TGCGCCAGCAGCTTGGGACTAGCGAGGAACACCGGGGAGCTGTTTTTT.

This clonotype has at least ten counts. A much bigger clone sits one base away, suggesting this may be a read error. The V and J genes are TRBV7-2 and TRBJ2-3, with 7 bases matching TRBD2. The CDR3 spans 18 residues. Germline V lookup: CDR1 SGHTA, CDR2 FQGNSA. The J segment lost 3 bases and the V segment lost 5 bases, leaving 17 bases of the junction unmatched. The CDR3 loop reads CASSPPLCTSVGTDTQYF. The CDR3 region has the DNA TGTGCCAGCAGCCCCCCATTGTGCACTAGCGTTGGAACAGATACGCAGTATTTT.

This clonotype was counted many times. The chain couples TRBV20-1 to TRBJ2-7, with TRBD2 matching 10 bases. CDR3 length equals 15 residues. V trimming: 0 bases; J trimming: 4 bases; junction bases outside the gene matches: 6. Germline CDR1 is DFQATT and CDR2 is SNEGSKA (reference sequence). CDR3 sequence reads: CSARDTSGVGYEQYF. The CDR3 DNA follows: TGCAGTGCTAGAGATACTAGCGGGGTGGGGTACGAGCAGTACTTC.

This clonotype has only a few counts. The gene calls are TRBV6-5 and TRBJ1-2, with 7 bases that match TRBD1. The V gene end was trimmed by 2 bases and the J gene end by 6 bases; junction bases not matched to a gene: 3. From germline, CDR1 is MNHEY and CDR2 SVGAGI. The CDR3 consists of 13 residues. CDR3 DNA sequence: TGTGCCAGCAGTTACGGGACAGAGGATGGCTACACCTTC. Protein sequence: CASSYGTEDGYTF.

This chain uses TRBV5-1 with TRBJ1-5; D remains ambiguous. Looked up from germline, CDR1 is SGHRS and CDR2 is YFSETQ. The V end lost 4 bases, the J end lost 1 base, and 12 bases lay between the germline ends. This CDR3 has 15 residues. CDR3 DNA sequence: TGCGCCAGCAGCCCTTACTGGGTGAGCAATCAGCCCCAGCATTTT. This codes for CASSPYWVSNQPQHF.

V and J are TRBV20-1 and TRBJ1-3; D gene unclear. The germline V and J ends were trimmed by 5 bases and 3 bases, with 11 bases remaining between them. This CDR3 is built from 13 residues. Germline CDR1 is DFQATT and CDR2 is SNEGSKA (reference sequence). CDR3 sequence reads: CSADWTDGNTIYF. The CDR3 bases are TGCAGTGCTGACTGGACGGATGGAAACACCATATATTTT.

The rearrangement uses TRBV18 and TRBJ2-1; D may be TRBD1 or TRBD2 (5 bases each). This CDR3 is 15 amino acids long. Germline V gives CDR1 KGHSH, CDR2 LQKENI. The germline V and J ends were trimmed by 2 bases and 5 bases, with 13 bases remaining between them. CDR3 bases: TGTGCCAGCTCACCAGGGGGAGCTTTAGACAATGAGCAGTTCTTC. The encoded protein is CASSPGGALDNEQFF.